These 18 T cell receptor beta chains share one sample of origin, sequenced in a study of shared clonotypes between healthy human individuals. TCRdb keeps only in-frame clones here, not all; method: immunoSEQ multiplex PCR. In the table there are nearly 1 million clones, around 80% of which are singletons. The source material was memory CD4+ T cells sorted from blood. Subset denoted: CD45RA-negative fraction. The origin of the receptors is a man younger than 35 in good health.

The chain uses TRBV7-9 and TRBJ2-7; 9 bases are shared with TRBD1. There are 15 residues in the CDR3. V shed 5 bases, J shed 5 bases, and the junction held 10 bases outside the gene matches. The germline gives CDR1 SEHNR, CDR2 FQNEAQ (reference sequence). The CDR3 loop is CASSAYRTGEDEQYF. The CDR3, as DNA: TGTGCCAGCAGCGCGTACCGGACAGGGGAGGACGAGCAGTACTTC.

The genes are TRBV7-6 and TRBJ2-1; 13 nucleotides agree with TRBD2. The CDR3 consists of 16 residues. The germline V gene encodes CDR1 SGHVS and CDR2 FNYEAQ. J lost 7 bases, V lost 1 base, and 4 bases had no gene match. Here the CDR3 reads CASSLEGLAGTNEQFF. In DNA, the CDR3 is TGTGCCAGCAGCTTAGAGGGACTAGCGGGGACGAATGAGCAGTTCTTC.

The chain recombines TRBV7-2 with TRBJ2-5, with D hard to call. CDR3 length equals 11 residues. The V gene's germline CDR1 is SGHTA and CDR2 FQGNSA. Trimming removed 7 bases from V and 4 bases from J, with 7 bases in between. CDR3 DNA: TGTGCCAGCACCAAGGGAGAGACCCAGTACTTC. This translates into CASTKGETQYF.

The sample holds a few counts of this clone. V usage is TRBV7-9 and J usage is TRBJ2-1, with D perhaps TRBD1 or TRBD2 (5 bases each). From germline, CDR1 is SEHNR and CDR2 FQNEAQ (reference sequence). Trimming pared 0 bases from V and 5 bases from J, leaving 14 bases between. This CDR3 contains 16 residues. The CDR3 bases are TGTGCCAGCAGCTTAGCTGGGGGTCCTAGTAACAATGAGCAGTTCTTC. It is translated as CASSLAGGPSNNEQFF.

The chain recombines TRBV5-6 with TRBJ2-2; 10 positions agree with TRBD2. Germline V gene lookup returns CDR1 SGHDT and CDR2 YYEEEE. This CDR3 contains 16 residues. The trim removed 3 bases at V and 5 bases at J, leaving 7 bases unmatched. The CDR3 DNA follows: TGTGCCAGCAGCTCCACCCAAGCGGGGGGGACCGGGGAGCTGTTTTTT. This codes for CASSSTQAGGTGELFF.

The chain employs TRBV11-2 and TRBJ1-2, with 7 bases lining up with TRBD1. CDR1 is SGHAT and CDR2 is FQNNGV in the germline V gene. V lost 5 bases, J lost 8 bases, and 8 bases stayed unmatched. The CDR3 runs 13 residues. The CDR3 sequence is CASSRDRARGYTF. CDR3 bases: TGTGCCAGCAGCCGAGACAGGGCTCGAGGCTACACCTTC.

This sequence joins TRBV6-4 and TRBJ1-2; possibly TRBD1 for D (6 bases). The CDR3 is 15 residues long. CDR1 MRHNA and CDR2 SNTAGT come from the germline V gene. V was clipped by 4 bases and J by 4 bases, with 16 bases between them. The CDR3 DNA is TGTGCCAGCAGTGCCGGATCGGGACAAACCTATGGCTACACCTTC. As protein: CASSAGSGQTYGYTF.

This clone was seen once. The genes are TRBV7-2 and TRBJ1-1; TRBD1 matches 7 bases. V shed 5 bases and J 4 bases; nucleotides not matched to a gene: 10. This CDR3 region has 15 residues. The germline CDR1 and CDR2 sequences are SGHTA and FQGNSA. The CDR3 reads CASSPGQNWGTEAFF. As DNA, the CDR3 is TGTGCCAGCAGCCCGGGACAGAATTGGGGCACTGAAGCTTTCTTT. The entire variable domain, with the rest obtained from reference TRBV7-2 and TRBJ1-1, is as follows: GAGVSQSPSNKVTEKGKDVELRCDPISGHTALYWYRQSLGQGLEFLIYFQGNSAPDKSGLPSDRFSAERTGGSVSTLTIQRTQQEDSAVYLCASSPGQNWGTEAFFGQGTRLTVV.

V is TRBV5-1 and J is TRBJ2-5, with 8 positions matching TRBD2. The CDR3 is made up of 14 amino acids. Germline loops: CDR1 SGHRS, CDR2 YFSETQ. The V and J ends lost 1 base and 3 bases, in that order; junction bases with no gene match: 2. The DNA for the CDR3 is TGCGCCAGCAGCTTGAGGCGGGGGGAAGAGACCCAGTACTTC. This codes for CASSLRRGEETQYF.

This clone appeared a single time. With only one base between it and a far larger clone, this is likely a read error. The CDR3 here is CVSSHAQSTTYEQYF. CDR3 sequence (DNA): TGTGTCAGCAGCCACGCCCAATCAACGACCTACGAGCAGTACTTC. The V call is TRBV7-9, the J call TRBJ2-7; D is ambiguous. Germline CDR1 reads SEHNR; CDR2 reads FQNEAQ (reference sequence). This CDR3 has 15 amino acids.

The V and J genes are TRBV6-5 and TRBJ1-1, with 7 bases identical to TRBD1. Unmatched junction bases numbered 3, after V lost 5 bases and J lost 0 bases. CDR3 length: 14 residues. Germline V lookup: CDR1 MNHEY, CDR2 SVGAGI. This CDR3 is CASSHDRVNTEAFF. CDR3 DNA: TGTGCCAGCAGTCACGACAGGGTGAACACTGAAGCTTTCTTT.

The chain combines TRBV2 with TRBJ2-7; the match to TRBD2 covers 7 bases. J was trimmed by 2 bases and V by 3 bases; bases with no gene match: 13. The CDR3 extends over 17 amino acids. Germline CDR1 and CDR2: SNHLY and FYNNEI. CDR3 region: CASSEKGRGTSTYEQYF. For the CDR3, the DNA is TGTGCCAGCAGTGAGAAGGGGCGGGGGACTTCTACCTACGAGCAGTACTTC.

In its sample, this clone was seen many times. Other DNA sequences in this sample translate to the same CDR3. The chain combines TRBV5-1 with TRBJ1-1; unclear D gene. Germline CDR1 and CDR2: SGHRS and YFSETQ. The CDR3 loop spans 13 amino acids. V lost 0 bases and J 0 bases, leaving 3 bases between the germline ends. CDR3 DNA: TGCGCCAGCAGCTTGGTAGTGAACACTGAAGCTTTCTTT. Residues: CASSLVVNTEAFF.

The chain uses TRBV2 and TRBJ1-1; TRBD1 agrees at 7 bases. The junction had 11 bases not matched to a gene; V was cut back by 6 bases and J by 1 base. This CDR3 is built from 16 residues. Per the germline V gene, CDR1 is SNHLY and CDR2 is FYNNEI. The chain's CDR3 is CASRAPNRGGNTEAFF. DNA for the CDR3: TGTGCCAGCAGGGCCCCTAACAGGGGTGGGAACACTGAAGCTTTCTTT.

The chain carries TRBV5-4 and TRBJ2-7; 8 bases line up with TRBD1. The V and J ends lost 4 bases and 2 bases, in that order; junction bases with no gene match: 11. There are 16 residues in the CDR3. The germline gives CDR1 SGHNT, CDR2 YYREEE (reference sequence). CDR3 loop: CASSLGQGLLPYEQYF. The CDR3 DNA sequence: TGTGCCAGCAGCCTTGGACAGGGCTTGTTACCCTACGAGCAGTACTTC. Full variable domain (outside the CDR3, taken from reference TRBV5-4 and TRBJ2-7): ETGVTQSPTHLIKTRGQQVTLRCSSQSGHNTVSWYQQALGQGPQFIFQYYREEENGRGNFPPRFSGLQFPNYSSELNVNALELDDSALYLCASSLGQGLLPYEQYFGPGTRLTVT.

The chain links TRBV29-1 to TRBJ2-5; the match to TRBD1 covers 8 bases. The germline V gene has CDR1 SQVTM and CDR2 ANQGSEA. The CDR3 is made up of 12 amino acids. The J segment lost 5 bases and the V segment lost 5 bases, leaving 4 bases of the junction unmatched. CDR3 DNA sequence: TGCAGCGTTAGGACAGGGAGGGAGACCCAGTACTTC. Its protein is CSVRTGRETQYF.

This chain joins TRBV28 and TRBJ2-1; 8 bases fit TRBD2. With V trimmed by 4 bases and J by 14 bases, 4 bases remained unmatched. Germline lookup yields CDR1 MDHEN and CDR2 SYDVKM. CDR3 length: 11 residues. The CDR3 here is CASSSRGVEFF. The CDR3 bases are TGTGCCAGCAGTTCGCGGGGGGTAGAGTTCTTC.

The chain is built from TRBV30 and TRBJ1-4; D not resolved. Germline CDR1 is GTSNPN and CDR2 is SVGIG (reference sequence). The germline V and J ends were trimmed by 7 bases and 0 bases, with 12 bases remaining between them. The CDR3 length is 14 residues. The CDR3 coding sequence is TGTGCCTCCACCCGGAGGTCAACTAATGAAAAACTGTTTTTT. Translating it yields CASTRRSTNEKLFF.